Shown below are 14 T cell receptor beta chains from a single sample sequenced in a study of T-cell reconstitution after alpha-beta-depleted transplantation in children. During its preparation, the TCRbeta library received unique molecular identifiers. TCRdb used MiXCR to reprocess the PCR reads, holding one entry per CDR3 protein. The table lists 450,000 to 600,000 distinct CDR3 sequences, 10% to 15% of them singletons, with about 2.2% in the top ten. Sample: PBMCs, mostly from graft donor cells, taken 360 days after TCRalphabeta/CD19-depleted stem cell transplant. These receptors all stem from a male patient between 5 and 17 years old who had a stem cell transplant for acute myeloid leukemia, so the T cells may come from the graft donor.

The chain recombines TRBV6-5 with TRBJ2-3; 9 bases fit TRBD2. V lost 4 bases and J lost 4; bases outside the gene matches: 9. The germline CDR1 and CDR2 sequences are MNHEY and SVGAGI. CDR3 length equals 16 residues. This chain's CDR3 is CASSFSSGTSPDTQYF. The CDR3 nucleotides read TGTGCCAGCAGTTTCTCCTCCGGGACTAGCCCAGATACGCAGTATTTT.

This clonotype was seen ten or more times. The chain couples TRBV5-5 to TRBJ2-7; D is undetermined. Germline V gene sequence: CDR1 SGHKS, CDR2 YYEKEE (reference sequence). Trimming left V 0 bases short and J 7 bases short, with 11 bases between. CDR3 length equals 13 residues. The CDR3 DNA sequence: TGTGCCAGCAGCTTGGGGCCGGGCACTGAGCAGTACTTC. Encoded protein: CASSLGPGTEQYF.

V usage is TRBV11-3 and J usage is TRBJ1-1, with D possibly matching TRBD1 (6 bases). CDR3 length: 17 residues. Germline CDR1 is SGHNT and CDR2 is YENEEA. Trimming removed 2 bases from V and 0 bases from J, with 16 bases in between. CDR3 protein: CASSLSSGQGLNTEAFF. The CDR3 coding sequence is TGTGCCAGCAGCTTAAGTTCGGGGCAGGGGTTGAACACTGAAGCTTTCTTT.

CDR3 protein: CAISDKGLIQDSPLHF. CDR3 bases: TGTGCCATCAGTGATAAGGGTTTAATTCAGGATTCACCCCTCCACTTT. The J gene is TRBJ1-6, the V gene TRBV10-3; D unclear. The CDR3 length is 16 residues. V lost 3 bases and J lost 8, with 17 bases in between. Per germline, CDR1 ENHRY and CDR2 SYGVKD.

A few counts support this clonotype. V usage is TRBV20-1 and J usage is TRBJ2-3, with TRBD1 matching 7 bases. Trimming removed 3 bases from V and 8 bases from J; junction bases left unmatched: 11. Per germline, CDR1 DFQATT and CDR2 SNEGSKA (reference sequence). The CDR3 spans 14 residues. DNA for the CDR3: TGCAGTGCTAGCCGGGACAGTGCCCCCCCTACGCAGTATTTT. It codes for CSASRDSAPPTQYF.

The sample holds many counts of this clonotype. This chain uses TRBV20-1 with TRBJ2-6; D is undetermined. V shed 0 bases and J shed 1 base, with 1 base lying between them. There are 13 residues in the CDR3. Germline V CDR1 and CDR2: DFQATT, SNEGSKA (reference sequence). The CDR3 reads CSARDSGANVLTF. DNA of the CDR3: TGCAGTGCTAGAGATTCTGGGGCCAACGTCCTGACTTTC.

This clonotype was observed many times. This rearrangement joins TRBV9 to TRBJ2-2, with a tentative D call TRBD2 (7 bases). V was shortened by 2 bases and J by 5 bases, with 13 bases between the two germline ends. The CDR3 has 15 residues. From germline, CDR1 is SGDLS and CDR2 YYNGEE. The CDR3 nucleotides are TGTGCCAGCAGCGTGGGGGGAGGGGGGACCGGGGAGCTGTTTTTT. The encoded protein is CASSVGGGGTGELFF.

This clonotype was seen a handful of times. The chain is built from TRBV7-8 and TRBJ2-1; 10 bases line up with TRBD2. Germline V lookup: CDR1 SGHVS, CDR2 FQNEAQ. The junction had 6 bases not matched to a gene; V was cut back by 2 bases and J by 8 bases. The CDR3 sequence is 15 residues long. The CDR3 nucleotides read TGTGCCAGCAGCTTATTAGCGGGAGGATGGGATGAGCAGTTCTTC. This encodes CASSLLAGGWDEQFF.

This clonotype was recorded a few times. The chain is built from TRBV6-2 or TRBV6-3 and TRBJ1-1; D not resolved. The germline V gene has CDR1 MNHEY and CDR2 SVGEGT. CDR3 size: 16 residues. The V gene lost 2 bases and the J gene lost 1 base, with 14 bases spanning the gap. DNA for the CDR3: TGTGCCAGCAGTTACACCATTAGTGTTGAGAACACTGAAGCTTTCTTT. Encoded protein: CASSYTISVENTEAFF.

The chain joins TRBV7-9 to TRBJ2-7; TRBD1 matches at 9 bases. Trimming cost V 4 bases and J 8 bases; bases outside gene matches: 15. Germline-derived CDR1 and CDR2 are SEHNR and FQNEAQ (reference sequence). CDR3 length equals 16 residues. Written as DNA, the CDR3 is TGTGCCAGCAGCTCATCGCGGGACAGGGCCCCCTTGAAGCAGTACTTC. As protein: CASSSSRDRAPLKQYF.

The gene calls are TRBV28 and TRBJ2-3; TRBD2 is a possible D gene (6 bases). Looked up from germline, CDR1 is MDHEN and CDR2 is SYDVKM. This CDR3 has 16 amino acids. V was trimmed by 5 bases and J by 9 bases, leaving 24 bases between them. The CDR3: CASSPHPGLPRLTQYF. Here the CDR3 DNA reads TGTGCCAGCAGTCCGCATCCGGGACTCCCCCGGCTAACGCAGTATTTT.

This sequence joins TRBV28 and TRBJ2-7; tentative D call: TRBD2 (5 bases). V was pared by 3 bases and J by 4 bases, with 19 bases between. In germline, CDR1 is MDHEN, CDR2 SYDVKM. CDR3 length: 16 amino acids. DNA of the CDR3: TGTGCCAGCAGTTTCTCTCGCGGGCCCGGAATTTACGAGCAGTACTTC. Amino acids: CASSFSRGPGIYEQYF. Drawing the rest from reference TRBV28 and TRBJ2-7, the complete variable domain is DVKVTQSSRYLVKRTGEKVFLECVQDMDHENMFWYRQDPGLGLRLIYFSYDVKMKEKGDIPEGYSVSREKKERFSLILESASTNQTSMYLCASSFSRGPGIYEQYFGPGTRLTVT.

The table lists this clonotype with a few counts. The chain is built from TRBV29-1 and TRBJ1-5; tentative D call: TRBD1 (5 bases). The CDR3 totals 12 residues. Germline V lookup: CDR1 SQVTM, CDR2 ANQGSEA. Trimming removed 5 bases at V and 7 bases at J, with 12 bases between. This chain's CDR3 is CSVTFGGQPQHF. The CDR3 DNA reads TGCAGCGTTACCTTCGGGGGACAGCCCCAGCATTTT. The variable domain in full, completed from reference TRBV29-1 and TRBJ1-5, reads SAVISQKPSRDICQRGTSLTIQCQVDSQVTMMFWYRQQPGQSLTLIATANQGSEATYESGFVIDKFPISRPNLTFSTLTVSNMSPEDSSIYLCSVTFGGQPQHFGDGTRLSIL.

The sample holds a few counts of this clonotype. J is TRBJ2-1 and V is TRBV27; 14 bases are shared with TRBD2. The germline gives CDR1 MNHEY, CDR2 SMNVEV (reference sequence). The CDR3 is 20 amino acids. V shed 0 bases, J shed 3 bases, and the junction held 10 bases outside the gene matches. The CDR3: CASSLSTSGRVQRSYNEQFF. The DNA of the CDR3 is TGTGCCAGCAGTTTATCGACTAGCGGGAGGGTGCAAAGGAGCTACAATGAGCAGTTCTTC.